This TCR beta chain is drawn from a study of regulatory T cells in long-lasting Graves disease. This clonotype occurred many times. The trim removed 4 bases at V and 4 bases at J, leaving 14 bases unmatched. The CDR3 has 17 amino acids. Germline-derived CDR1 and CDR2 are SGHTA and FQGNSA. Through Arm-PCR of CDR3 regions and iRepertoire HTBI primers, TCR beta libraries were built. TCRdb redid the calling of the multiplex PCR reads with MiXCR, one entry per CDR3 protein. The table records about 470,000 distinct CDR3 sequences, 20% of them present only once. Time point denoted: persistent/refractory GD, antithyroid drugs over 5 years with positive TRAb. RNA from PBMCs was the source of the TCR library.

Material: peripheral blood mononuclear cells (PBMCs), obtained when the disease was refractory, from a patient treated with antithyroid drugs. The TCR was taken from a female donor with Graves disease. The chain is built from TRBV7-2 and TRBJ2-7, with TRBD1 matching over 9 bases. The CDR3 DNA is TGTGCCAGCAGCTCAGGCCCACAGGGACAGGGAAAATACGAGCAGTACTTC. Its translation: CASSSGPQGQGKYEQYF.